The 18 T cell receptor beta chains listed next were all sequenced from one sample in a study of cytomegalovirus exposure and HLA in healthy donors. Primers for the PCR totalled 60 Vbeta and 13 Jbeta. TCRdb keeps only in-frame clones here, not all; method: immunoSEQ multiplex PCR. The sample comprises around 94,000 clones, more than 70% of which are singletons, and roughly 9.1% rests with the top ten. Specimen: PBMCs. The source of these receptors is a male donor in good health and CMV-seropositive.

The chain carries TRBV19 and TRBJ2-3, with D perhaps TRBD2 (6 bases). This CDR3 is 20 amino acids long. V was cut by 4 bases and J by 3 bases, with 29 bases left in between. Germline V lookup: CDR1 LNHDA, CDR2 SQIVND (reference sequence). The CDR3 region is CASSTTGTRSPSIGTDTQYF. In DNA form, the CDR3 reads TGTGCCAGTAGTACTACCGGGACTCGAAGCCCGTCGATTGGGACAGATACGCAGTATTTT.

V gene TRBV19 combines with J gene TRBJ2-5; 8 bases are a match to TRBD1. CDR3 length: 13 amino acids. Trimming at V came to 2 bases and at J to 7 bases, leaving 3 bases not matched to a gene. Per germline, CDR1 LNHDA and CDR2 SQIVND (reference sequence). CDR3 DNA: TGTGCCAGTAGTATATTGGGGACAGGGACCCAGTACTTC. It codes for CASSILGTGTQYF.

This chain uses TRBV11-3 with TRBJ2-3, with D maybe TRBD1 (5 bases). Germline CDR1 and CDR2: SGHNT and YENEEA. V lost 5 bases to trimming and J lost 0 bases, with 12 bases between them. The CDR3 length is 15 residues. Here the CDR3 reads CASSPRATSTDTQYF. The CDR3, as DNA: TGTGCCAGCAGCCCCAGGGCCACTAGCACAGATACGCAGTATTTT.

CDR3 sequence reads: CASSPRTGGPGNIQYF. In nucleotides, the CDR3 is TGTGCCAGCTCACCGAGGACAGGGGGCCCGGGAAACATTCAGTACTTC. The rearrangement uses TRBV18 and TRBJ2-4; 11 positions agree with TRBD1. Germline assignment: CDR1 KGHSH and CDR2 LQKENI. The CDR3 covers 16 residues. Losses at the gene ends were 3 bases for V and 6 bases for J; bases not matched to a gene: 7.

The chain links TRBV11-3 to TRBJ2-3, with 7 positions matching TRBD1. The trim removed 3 bases at V and 2 bases at J, leaving 5 bases unmatched. This CDR3 is built from 15 residues. The germline gives CDR1 SGHNT, CDR2 YENEEA. DNA for the CDR3: TGTGCCAGCAGCTTGGGACAGCTAGCCACAGATACGCAGTATTTT. This encodes CASSLGQLATDTQYF.

This clone appeared a single time. The CDR3 DNA follows: TGTGCCAGCAGCCCTCGCGACAGGGGGGCGGGCACCGGGGAGCTGTTTTTT. This encodes CASSPRDRGAGTGELFF. J is TRBJ2-2 and V is TRBV7-2; 9 bases are a match to TRBD1. Germline V gives CDR1 SGHTA, CDR2 FQGNSA. The CDR3 is 17 residues long. The V and J ends lost 5 bases and 4 bases, in that order; junction bases with no gene match: 11.

CDR3 residues: CASSSPDSHEKLFF. CDR3 sequence (DNA): TGTGCCAGCTCATCCCCGGACTCCCATGAAAAACTGTTTTTT. The chain combines TRBV18 with TRBJ1-4; unclear D gene. Germline V lookup: CDR1 KGHSH, CDR2 LQKENI. This CDR3 comprises 14 residues. V was shortened by 5 bases and J by 6 bases, with 13 bases between the two germline ends.

The chain is built from TRBV5-1 and TRBJ2-1; perhaps TRBD2 as D (5 bases). CDR1 is SGHRS and CDR2 is YFSETQ in the germline V gene. V was shortened by 3 bases and J by 5 bases, with 9 bases between the two germline ends. The CDR3 has 13 amino acids. The CDR3 is CASSSGLDNEQFF. CDR3 DNA sequence: TGCGCCAGCAGCTCTGGACTTGACAATGAGCAGTTCTTC.

The chain employs TRBV28 and TRBJ2-5; 8 bases are a match to TRBD1. Trimming cost V 6 bases and J 6 bases; bases outside gene matches: 12. The CDR3 length is 15 residues. Germline CDR1 and CDR2: MDHEN and SYDVKM. DNA for the CDR3: TGTGCCAGCAGGGACGCTGGGACAGGTGGTCAGACCCAGTACTTC. This gives the protein CASRDAGTGGQTQYF.

The CDR3 here is CAIRGYVGEANTGELFF. The CDR3 DNA sequence: TGTGCCATCAGGGGTTATGTGGGAGAGGCGAACACCGGGGAGCTGTTTTTT. The rearrangement links TRBV10-3 to TRBJ2-2, with D perhaps TRBD2 (5 bases). Trimming took 6 bases from V and 0 from J, leaving 17 bases between them. CDR1 ENHRY and CDR2 SYGVKD come from the germline V gene. This CDR3 spans 17 amino acids.

V usage is TRBV5-4 and J usage is TRBJ1-4, with 7 positions matching TRBD1. With V trimmed by 4 bases and J by 5 bases, 8 bases remained unmatched. The CDR3 spans 15 residues. The germline gives CDR1 SGHNT, CDR2 YYREEE (reference sequence). The CDR3 spells CASSTPGQKNEKLFF. DNA of the CDR3: TGTGCCAGCAGCACCCCGGGACAGAAGAATGAAAAACTGTTTTTT.

The rearrangement joins TRBV25-1 to TRBJ1-1; 11 positions agree with TRBD1. The germline CDR1 and CDR2 sequences are MGHDK and SYGVNS. The CDR3 length is 16 residues. Trimming cost V 6 bases and J 5 bases; bases outside gene matches: 11. DNA for the CDR3: TGTGCCAGCAGAAAAGGGACCGGGACAGGGGGAACTGAAGCTTTCTTT. Translation gives CASRKGTGTGGTEAFF.

The genes are TRBV9 and TRBJ2-5; D uncertain. This CDR3 is 15 amino acids long. Trimming cost V 0 bases and J 1 base, with 10 bases left between them. Germline CDR1 SGDLS, CDR2 YYNGEE. The CDR3 here is CASSVGGYLQETQYF. The CDR3 nucleotides read TGTGCCAGCAGCGTAGGCGGTTACCTCCAAGAGACCCAGTACTTC. Variable domain in full (rest from reference TRBV9 and TRBJ2-5): DSGVTQTPKHLITATGQRVTLRCSPRSGDLSVYWYQQSLDQGLQFLIQYYNGEERAKGNILERFSAQQFPDLHSELNLSSLELGDSALYFCASSVGGYLQETQYFGPGTRLLVL.

The chain links TRBV29-1 to TRBJ2-5, with 8 bases lining up with TRBD1. CDR3 size: 15 residues. Losses at the gene ends were 2 bases for V and 4 bases for J; bases not matched to a gene: 9. Germline assignment: CDR1 SQVTM and CDR2 ANQGSEA. The CDR3: CSVEFPGQGGETQYF. Written as DNA, the CDR3 is TGCAGCGTTGAATTTCCAGGACAGGGTGGAGAGACCCAGTACTTC. Based on the CDR3 plus reference TRBV29-1 and TRBJ2-5, the full variable domain is SAVISQKPSRDICQRGTSLTIQCQVDSQVTMMFWYRQQPGQSLTLIATANQGSEATYESGFVIDKFPISRPNLTFSTLTVSNMSPEDSSIYLCSVEFPGQGGETQYFGPGTRLLVL.

The CDR3 loop is CASRTSGSTYEQYF. CDR3 nucleotides: TGTGCCAGCAGGACTAGCGGGAGCACCTACGAGCAGTACTTC. The chain employs TRBV6-5 and TRBJ2-7, with TRBD2 matching 12 bases. V was clipped by 6 bases and J by 2 bases; unmatched bases: 2. CDR1 is MNHEY, CDR2 SVGAGI, per germline. The CDR3 totals 14 residues.

The V and J genes are TRBV5-1 and TRBJ1-1, with TRBD1 matching over 7 bases. CDR3 length: 14 residues. Trimming removed 2 bases from V and 4 bases from J; junction bases left unmatched: 5. The germline V gene encodes CDR1 SGHRS and CDR2 YFSETQ. This chain's CDR3 is CASSLGGEGTEAFF. The CDR3 DNA reads as TGCGCCAGCAGCTTAGGGGGCGAGGGCACTGAAGCTTTCTTT.

This clone came up once. This chain connects TRBV7-9 to TRBJ1-4; D is possibly TRBD1 (5 bases). Trimming stripped 0 bases from V and 8 bases from J, with 13 bases between. Germline values: CDR1 SEHNR, CDR2 FQNEAQ (reference sequence). The CDR3 is made up of 15 amino acids. CDR3 coding DNA: TGTGCCAGCAGCTTAGCGCGGGGGATCGAGGAAAAACTGTTTTTT. As protein: CASSLARGIEEKLFF. Full variable domain (rest looked up from reference TRBV7-9 and TRBJ1-4): DTGVSQNPRHKITKRGQNVTFRCDPISEHNRLYWYRQTLGQGPEFLTYFQNEAQLEKSRLLSDRFSAERPKGSFSTLEIQRTEQGDSAMYLCASSLARGIEEKLFFGSGTQLSVL.

The J gene is TRBJ2-5, the V gene TRBV7-2; 15 bases map to TRBD2. Per the germline V gene, CDR1 is SGHTA and CDR2 is FQGNSA. The J segment lost 6 bases and the V segment lost 5 bases, leaving 4 bases of the junction unmatched. The CDR3 covers 15 residues. As DNA, the CDR3 is TGTGCCAGCAGCCGAGGGACTAGCGGGAGGCAGACCCAGTACTTC. The encoded protein is CASSRGTSGRQTQYF. The variable domain in full, with the rest retrieved from reference TRBV7-2 and TRBJ2-5, is GAGVSQSPSNKVTEKGKDVELRCDPISGHTALYWYRQSLGQGLEFLIYFQGNSAPDKSGLPSDRFSAERTGGSVSTLTIQRTQQEDSAVYLCASSRGTSGRQTQYFGPGTRLLVL.